The 19 T cell receptor beta chains in this list originate from one sample, sequenced in a study of T-cell memory formation after mild COVID-19 (dated by TCRdb to about 2021). Library construction relied on 5' RACE. Sequenced using an Illumina NovaSeq 6000. TCRdb reprocessing: public reads trimmed at Q25 with fastp, clones called with MiXCR, in-frame beta chains kept. CDR3 protein duplicates are merged, each entry listing the most common genes and DNA. The sample table contains hundreds of thousands of distinct CDR3 sequences; only one count was recorded for 20% of them. Approximately 22% of the sample rests with the top ten. Sequencing was carried out using PBMCs or a T cell subset sorted from them (not recorded which). The receptor source for this set is a man between 18 and 35 years old who had mild COVID-19 (a few samples of this study predate the infection). The sample titles of this study are shuffled in the database, so cell type and time point are left out; the donor was told from shared clones.

V and J are TRBV28 and TRBJ1-2; possible D gene TRBD1, 6 bases. From germline, CDR1 is MDHEN and CDR2 SYDVKM. The CDR3 is made up of 13 amino acids. V dropped 9 bases and J dropped 10 bases, with 21 bases sitting between them. Written as DNA, the CDR3 is TGTGCCAGTTACACCGGGGGCGCCGGAGTCTACACCTTC. As protein: CASYTGGAGVYTF.

The genes are TRBV15 and TRBJ2-5; TRBD1 matches at 10 bases. This CDR3 region has 17 residues. CDR1 and CDR2 (germline): LNHNV, YYDKDF (reference sequence). V shed 6 bases and J 5 bases; nucleotides not matched to a gene: 15. The CDR3 nucleotides are TGTGCCACCAGTGGACAGGGGGTTTCGGAGTTAAGGGAGACCCAGTACTTC. Translation: CATSGQGVSELRETQYF.

This sequence joins TRBV4-3 and TRBJ2-1; 8 bases match TRBD1. The CDR3 has 14 amino acids. Germline V CDR1 and CDR2: LGHNA, YSLEER. With 6 bases clipped from V and 5 bases from J, the junction kept 6 bases outside the gene matches. The CDR3 coding sequence is TGCGCCAGCAGACAGGGACAGGCAAACAATGAGCAGTTCTTC. Translating it yields CASRQGQANNEQFF.

This clonotype appeared a few times. The rearrangement links TRBV3-1 to TRBJ2-1; TRBD2 might be the D (5 bases). The CDR3 extends over 12 amino acids. In germline, CDR1 is LGHDT, CDR2 YNNKEL (reference sequence). V lost 4 bases, J lost 9 bases, and 10 bases lay in between. CDR3 DNA sequence: TGTGCCAGCAGCCTCCGGGGTAGTGAGCAGTTCTTC. This codes for CASSLRGSEQFF.

This chain links TRBV5-1 with TRBJ2-3; D is ambiguous. The CDR3 loop spans 14 amino acids. Trimming removed 0 bases from V and 2 bases from J, with 7 bases in between. Germline values: CDR1 SGHRS, CDR2 YFSETQ. CDR3 sequence (DNA): TGCGCCAGCAGCTTGGCCAGTAACACAGATACGCAGTATTTT. Protein sequence: CASSLASNTDTQYF.

This chain connects TRBV29-1 to TRBJ1-2; D uncertain. Germline V gene data show CDR1 as SQVTM and CDR2 as ANQGSEA. The V and J ends lost 4 bases and 1 base respectively, with 10 bases between them. CDR3 length: 13 amino acids. In DNA, the CDR3 is TGCAGCGTTGTTGGGGTCCTTAACTATGGCTACACCTTC. Its translation is CSVVGVLNYGYTF.

The J gene is TRBJ2-5, the V gene TRBV20-1; 7 nucleotides match TRBD1. CDR3 size: 13 residues. V shed 7 bases, J shed 2 bases, and the junction held 7 bases outside the gene matches. Germline assignment: CDR1 DFQATT and CDR2 SNEGSKA (reference sequence). CDR3 amino acids: CSELGQTQETQYF. CDR3 in DNA: TGCAGTGAGTTGGGACAGACACAAGAGACCCAGTACTTC.

This chain uses TRBV5-6 with TRBJ1-1; 7 bases map to TRBD1. Losses at the gene ends were 5 bases for V and 2 bases for J; bases not matched to a gene: 6. Germline V gene data show CDR1 as SGHDT and CDR2 as YYEEEE. The CDR3 totals 14 residues. This CDR3 reads CASRRQGRNTEAFF. The CDR3 DNA reads as TGTGCCAGCAGGCGACAGGGTCGAAACACTGAAGCTTTCTTT.

The J gene is TRBJ1-1, the V gene TRBV7-9; 11 bases align to TRBD1. This CDR3 spans 17 amino acids. V lost 1 base, J lost 4 bases, and 8 bases stayed unmatched. Germline CDR1 reads SEHNR; CDR2 reads FQNEAQ (reference sequence). The CDR3 sequence: CASSLGGTGGRSTEAFF. The CDR3 nucleotides are TGTGCCAGCAGCTTAGGGGGGACAGGGGGAAGGAGCACTGAAGCTTTCTTT.

There are a few counts of this clonotype. This chain joins TRBV5-6 and TRBJ1-5; perhaps TRBD1 as D (5 bases). V lost 4 bases to trimming and J lost 5 bases, with 10 bases between them. CDR3 length: 13 amino acids. Germline CDR1 is SGHDT and CDR2 is YYEEEE. The CDR3 DNA reads as TGTGCCAGCAGCGGGGGGGGGTATCAGCCCCAGCATTTT. This codes for CASSGGGYQPQHF.

This clonotype came up a few times. The rearrangement joins TRBV20-1 to TRBJ1-6, with 7 bases fitting TRBD1. V lost 3 bases and J lost 8; bases outside the gene matches: 13. CDR3 length: 16 amino acids. Germline CDR1 reads DFQATT; CDR2 reads SNEGSKA (reference sequence). CDR3 DNA sequence: TGCAGTGCTAGCATTACGGGAGGGGGCGACGATTCACCCCTCCACTTT. Translated: CSASITGGGDDSPLHF.

The gene calls are TRBV9 and TRBJ2-3; D is possibly TRBD2 (5 bases). CDR1 is SGDLS, CDR2 YYNGEE, per germline. The V gene lost 4 bases and the J gene lost 3 bases, with 12 bases spanning the gap. The CDR3 sequence is 14 residues long. As DNA, the CDR3 is TGTGCCAGCAGCCCTCGGGGAGAAACAGATACGCAGTATTTT. It codes for CASSPRGETDTQYF.

The chain carries TRBV20-1 and TRBJ2-1; no clear D gene. Germline V gene sequence: CDR1 DFQATT, CDR2 SNEGSKA (reference sequence). The CDR3 is 14 amino acids. V was trimmed by 1 base and J by 0 bases, leaving 7 bases between them. The CDR3 nucleotides are TGCAGTGCTAGAGTAAGGGCCTCCTACAATGAGCAGTTCTTC. It codes for CSARVRASYNEQFF.

The chain joins TRBV5-1 to TRBJ2-2; 8 bases match TRBD1. The germline V gene encodes CDR1 SGHRS and CDR2 YFSETQ. CDR3 length: 14 residues. Trimming cost V 5 bases and J 4 bases; bases outside gene matches: 4. The chain's CDR3 is CASSQDRATGELFF. CDR3 DNA sequence: TGCGCCAGCAGTCAGGACAGGGCCACCGGGGAGCTGTTTTTT.

This sequence joins TRBV20-1 and TRBJ1-4, with D possibly being TRBD1 (5 bases). Trimming removed 3 bases at V and 4 bases at J, with 9 bases between. Germline CDR1 reads DFQATT; CDR2 reads SNEGSKA (reference sequence). There are 13 residues in the CDR3. This CDR3 is CSARGGNNEKLFF. In DNA, the CDR3 is TGCAGTGCTAGGGGGGGTAATAATGAAAAACTGTTTTTT.

This clonotype has only a few counts. V and J are TRBV7-2 and TRBJ2-3; D is uncertain. From germline, CDR1 is SGHTA and CDR2 FQGNSA. The CDR3 contains 14 residues. Between the trimmed V and J ends, which lost 3 bases and 4 bases, there was a span of 11 bases. CDR3 sequence reads: CASSFVGLADTQYF. As DNA, the CDR3 is TGTGCCAGCAGCTTCGTAGGTCTCGCAGATACGCAGTATTTT.

This clonotype has a count of ten or more. The genes are TRBV5-1 and TRBJ2-7, with TRBD1 identical over 7 bases. The CDR3 runs 12 residues. V shed 5 bases and J 7 bases; nucleotides not matched to a gene: 6. Per the germline V gene, CDR1 is SGHRS and CDR2 is YFSETQ. This CDR3 reads CASSLTGQEQYF. CDR3 bases: TGCGCCAGCAGTTTGACAGGGCAAGAGCAGTACTTC.

The chain carries TRBV4-3 and TRBJ1-5; no firm D call. Looked up from germline, CDR1 is LGHNA and CDR2 is YSLEER. V was trimmed by 4 bases and J by 7 bases, leaving 17 bases between them. CDR3 size: 15 residues. The CDR3 DNA reads as TGCGCCAGCAGCCCTGCTTCCGGAGGCGGCCAGCCCCAGCATTTT. Amino acids: CASSPASGGGQPQHF.

The chain couples TRBV12-3 or TRBV12-4 to TRBJ2-1; 10 positions match TRBD1. Losses at the gene ends were 5 bases for V and 4 bases for J; bases not matched to a gene: 5. The CDR3 length is 15 residues. CDR3 amino acids: CASSPPGQGYNEQFF. The CDR3 DNA is TGTGCCAGCAGTCCTCCGGGACAGGGGTACAATGAGCAGTTCTTC.